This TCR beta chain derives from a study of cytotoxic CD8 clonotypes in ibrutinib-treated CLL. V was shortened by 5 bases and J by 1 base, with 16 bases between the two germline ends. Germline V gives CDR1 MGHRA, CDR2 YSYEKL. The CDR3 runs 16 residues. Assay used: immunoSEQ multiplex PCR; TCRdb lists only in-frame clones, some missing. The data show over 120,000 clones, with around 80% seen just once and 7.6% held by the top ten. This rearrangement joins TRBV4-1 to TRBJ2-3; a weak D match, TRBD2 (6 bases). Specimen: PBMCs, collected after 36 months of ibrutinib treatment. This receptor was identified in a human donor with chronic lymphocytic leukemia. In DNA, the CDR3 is TGCGCCAGCAGCTCTCGGACTACCCGGGGCACAGATACGCAGTATTTT. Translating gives CASSSRTTRGTDTQYF.